This T cell receptor beta chain was retrieved from a study of blood T cell repertoires in COVID-19. Study summary: The origin of the acute and convalescent COVID-19 samples was the United States, Italy and Spain. PBMCs, B-cell-depleted T cells, or T cells were the source of the cDNA or gDNA that made up the material.

V trimming: 0 bases; J trimming: 9 bases; junction bases outside the gene matches: 6. CDR1 LGHNA and CDR2 YSLEER come from the germline V gene. The CDR3 length is 15 residues. In the authors' workflow: Amplification from reference gene primers served as the basis for estimated nucleated cell counts. Produced via immunoSEQ multiplex PCR; TCRdb's table is partial and in-frame only. From that table come the V and J calls and clone size; the DNA was used to work out D and trimming. Of 180,000 or so clones in the sample, around 85% are singletons; the top ten hold approximately 15%. The chain uses TRBV4-3 and TRBJ2-2; 8 bases align to TRBD2. The sequence came from a man in his forties or fifties who had recovered from COVID-19. Sequenced input: peripheral blood. CDR3: CASSQELGSGRELFF. The CDR3 nucleotides are TGCGCCAGCAGCCAAGAGTTAGGTAGCGGGAGGGAGCTGTTTTTT.